This is a list of T cell receptor beta chains from one sample in a study of T cell repertoires in cytomegalovirus infection. Their specific antigens are unknown. TCRdb analysed the reads with MiXCR anew, one entry per CDR3 protein. The table records approximately 990,000 distinct CDR3 sequences, roughly 31% of them present only once. Sequencing was performed on cultured CD8+ T cells from PBMCs, taken from culture after CMV antigen stimulation. All receptors derive from a human donor in good health (CMV status not recorded). Some clones in this sample may be carry-over from other donors' samples. CDR3s include the opening cysteine and the closing phenylalanine or tryptophan. D genes are given only for firm matches. Clone size is not always given. Where it is, it says once, few, many or a class for expanded clones.

TRBJ2-1	-	TRBV10-3	-	CAIKGGGGQSYNEQFF	TGTGCCATAAAAGGTGGGGGGGGACAGTCTTACAATGAGCAGTTCTTC
TRBJ2-1	TRBD2	TRBV19	-	CASSRAGEFYNEQFF	TGTGCCAGTAGTAGAGCGGGGGAATTTTACAATGAGCAGTTCTTC
TRBJ2-7	-	TRBV19	-	CDSGSFYEQYF	TGTGACAGTGGTAGTTTCTACGAGCAGTACTTC
TRBJ2-5	TRBD2	TRBV9	few	CASSVDERGVGTQYF	TGTGCCAGCAGCGTAGATGAGCGGGGGGTCGGGACCCAGTACTTC
TRBJ2-1	-	TRBV7-9	-	CASSRTGAGGNEQFF	TGTGCCAGCAGCAGGACGGGGGCCGGAGGCAATGAGCAGTTCTTC
TRBJ1-2	-	TRBV6-2/TRBV6-3	-	CASSTGVTESF	TGTGCCAGCAGCACCGGGGTCACCGAGAGCTTC
TRBJ1-1	-	TRBV12-3/TRBV12-4	-	CASRRQEGAFF	TGTGCCAGCAGGCGACAAGAAGGGGCTTTCTTT
TRBJ2-1	TRBD1	TRBV4-3	-	CASSQDFETGVSIEQFF	TGCGCCAGCAGCCAAGATTTCGAGACAGGGGTTTCTATTGAGCAGTTCTTC
TRBJ2-3	-	TRBV11-2	few	CASTNTFFGLTDTQYF	TGTGCCAGCACCAACACCTTCTTTGGCCTTACAGATACGCAGTATTTT
TRBJ2-7	TRBD2	TRBV25-1	-	CASSIGAGGPYEQYF	TGTGCCAGCAGTATCGGGGCGGGGGGCCCTTACGAGCAGTACTTC
TRBJ2-2	-	TRBV19	-	CASSTIGATYGELFF	TGTGCCAGTAGTACCATAGGGGCGACCTACGGGGAGCTGTTTTTT
TRBJ2-3	TRBD2	TRBV20-1	-	CSAGGLAVPDTQYF	TGCAGTGCTGGGGGACTAGCGGTACCAGATACGCAGTATTTT
TRBJ2-2	-	TRBV7-6	-	CASSLAKYTGELFF	TGTGCCAGCAGCTTAGCGAAGTACACCGGGGAGCTGTTTTTT
TRBJ2-2	TRBD1	TRBV27	-	CASSPRDRGRGELFF	TGTGCCAGCAGTCCAAGGGACAGGGGGAGGGGGGAGCTGTTTTTT
TRBJ1-2	-	TRBV3-1	few	CASSPRGVEGYTF	TGTGCCAGCAGCCCCCGGGGGGTTGAAGGCTACACCTTC
TRBJ1-5	TRBD1	TRBV12-3/TRBV12-4	many	CASNPTGVGQPQHF	TGTGCCAGCAATCCTACAGGGGTGGGTCAGCCCCAGCATTTT
TRBJ2-7	TRBD1	TRBV20-1	-	CSARWGQSYEQYF	TGCAGTGCTAGATGGGGACAGTCCTACGAGCAGTACTTC
TRBJ2-6	-	TRBV7-2	many	CASQRRGSGANVLTF	TGTGCCAGCCAAAGAAGGGGGTCTGGGGCCAACGTCCTGACTTTC
TRBJ2-5	-	TRBV12-3/TRBV12-4	few	CATSSRSSMQETQYF	TGTGCCACCAGTTCTAGGAGTAGTATGCAAGAGACCCAGTACTTC
TRBJ2-7	-	TRBV4-1	-	CASSLRDGGYEQYF	TGCGCCAGCAGCCTCCGGGACGGAGGCTACGAGCAGTACTTC
TRBJ2-1	TRBD1	TRBV4-3	-	CASSQRRDRSGFEQFF	TGCGCCAGCAGCCAACGACGGGACAGAAGTGGATTTGAGCAGTTCTTC
TRBJ1-1	-	TRBV7-9	many	CASSSRQVQVSSAFF	TGTGCCAGCAGCTCCCGGCAAGTGCAGGTTTCCTCCGCTTTCTTT
TRBJ2-2	-	TRBV12-3/TRBV12-4	-	CTSSTDTGELFF	TGTACCAGCAGTACCGACACCGGGGAGCTGTTTTTT
TRBJ1-5	-	TRBV7-6	few	CASSEGSGSNQPQHF	TGTGCCAGCAGCGAGGGTAGTGGAAGCAATCAGCCCCAGCATTTT
TRBJ2-3	TRBD2	TRBV6-5	few	CASSIRDYLTDTQYF	TGTGCCAGCAGCATCCGGGACTACCTCACAGATACGCAGTATTTT
TRBJ1-5	-	TRBV4-3	-	CASSFRLQGNQPQHF	TGCGCCAGCAGCTTCCGCTTACAGGGAAATCAGCCCCAGCATTTT
TRBJ1-1	-	TRBV5-4	-	CASRTLGDGTEAFF	TGTGCCAGCAGAACCCTGGGGGACGGCACTGAAGCTTTCTTT
TRBJ2-5	TRBD2	TRBV7-6	few	CASSSGGASGQETQYF	TGTGCCAGCAGCTCCGGCGGGGCTAGCGGCCAAGAGACCCAGTACTTC
TRBJ1-5	TRBD1	TRBV19	-	CASISQGGVGNQPQHF	TGTGCCAGTATATCCCAGGGGGGAGTTGGCAATCAGCCCCAGCATTTT
TRBJ2-4	-	TRBV10-2	-	CASSESTGVLNGGDF	TGCGCCAGCAGTGAGTCGACCGGGGTCTTGAACGGGGGTGACTTC
TRBJ2-7	-	TRBV4-1	many	CASSQGGYEQYF	TGCGCCAGCAGCCAAGGGGGCTACGAGCAGTACTTC
TRBJ2-1	TRBD1	TRBV6-1	once	CASSYPGTAEYNEQFF	TGTGCCAGCAGTTATCCGGGGACAGCCGAATACAATGAGCAGTTCTTC
TRBJ1-5	-	TRBV7-6	-	CASSLVQRDVHQPQHF	TGTGCTAGCAGCTTGGTTCAACGGGACGTTCATCAGCCCCAGCATTTT
TRBJ2-3	-	TRBV27	once	CASGNAGYTDTQYF	TGTGCCAGTGGGAACGCGGGGTACACAGATACGCAGTATTTT
TRBJ1-1	TRBD1	TRBV20-1	-	CSARGQGANEAFF	TGCAGTGCTCGGGGACAGGGGGCTAATGAAGCTTTCTTT
TRBJ2-6	-	TRBV10-3	-	CTIFRGLSTSGANVLTF	TGTACCATATTCCGCGGTCTATCCACCTCTGGGGCCAACGTCCTGACTTTC
TRBJ1-1	-	TRBV7-9	few	CASSRSSGNTEAFF	TGTGCCAGCAGCCGATCATCTGGGAACACTGAAGCTTTCTTT